This T cell receptor beta chain comes out of a study of blood T cell repertoires in COVID-19. Assay used: immunoSEQ multiplex PCR; TCRdb lists only in-frame clones, some missing. The top ten hold roughly 2.4% of the sample, which has approximately 150,000 clones, around nine tenths seen once. The V end was cut by 1 base, the J end by 7 bases, with 7 bases between. Germline CDR1 and CDR2: LGHDT and YNNKEL (reference sequence). The CDR3 extends over 12 amino acids. This sequence originates from an elderly woman with COVID-19, enrolled during active disease. The sequenced sample consisted of peripheral blood. This chain uses TRBV3-1 (or the pseudogene TRBV3-2) with TRBJ1-2, with D unresolved. CDR3 region: CASSQAAGGYTF. The DNA for the CDR3 is TGTGCCAGCAGCCAAGCAGCGGGTGGCTACACCTTC.